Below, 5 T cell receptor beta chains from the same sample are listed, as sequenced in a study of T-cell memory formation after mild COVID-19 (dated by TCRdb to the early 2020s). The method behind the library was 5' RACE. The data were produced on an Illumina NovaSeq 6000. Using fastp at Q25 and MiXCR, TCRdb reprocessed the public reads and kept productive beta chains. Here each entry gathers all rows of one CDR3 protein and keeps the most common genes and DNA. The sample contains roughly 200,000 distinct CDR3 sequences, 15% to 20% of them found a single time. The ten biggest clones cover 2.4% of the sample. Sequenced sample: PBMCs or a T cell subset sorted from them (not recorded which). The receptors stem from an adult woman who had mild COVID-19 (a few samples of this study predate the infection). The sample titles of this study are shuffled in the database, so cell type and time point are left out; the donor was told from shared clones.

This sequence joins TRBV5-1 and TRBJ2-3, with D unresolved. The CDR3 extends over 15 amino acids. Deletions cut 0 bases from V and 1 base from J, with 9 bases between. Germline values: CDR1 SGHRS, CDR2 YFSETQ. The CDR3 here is CASSLVLPGTDTQYF. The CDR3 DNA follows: TGCGCCAGCAGCTTGGTCCTACCGGGCACAGATACGCAGTATTTT.

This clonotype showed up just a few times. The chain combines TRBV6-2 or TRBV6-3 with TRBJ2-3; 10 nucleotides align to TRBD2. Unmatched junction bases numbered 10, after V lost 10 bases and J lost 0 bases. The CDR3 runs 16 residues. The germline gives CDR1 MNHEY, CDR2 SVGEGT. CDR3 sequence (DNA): TGTGCCACCCGGACTAGCGGCTCTTCTAGCACAGATACGCAGTATTTT. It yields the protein CATRTSGSSSTDTQYF.

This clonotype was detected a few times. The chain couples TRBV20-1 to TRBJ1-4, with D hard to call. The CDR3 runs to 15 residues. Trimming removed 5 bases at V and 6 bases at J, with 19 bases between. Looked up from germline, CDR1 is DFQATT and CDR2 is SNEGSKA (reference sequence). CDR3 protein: CSAPYWATPDEKLFF. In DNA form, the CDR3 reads TGCAGTGCTCCTTACTGGGCTACCCCGGATGAAAAACTGTTTTTT.

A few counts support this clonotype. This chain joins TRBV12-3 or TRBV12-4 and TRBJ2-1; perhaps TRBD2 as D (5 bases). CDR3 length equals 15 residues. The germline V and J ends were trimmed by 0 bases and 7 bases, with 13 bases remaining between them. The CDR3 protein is CASSLAPGLTNEQFF. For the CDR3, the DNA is TGTGCCAGCAGTTTAGCGCCCGGACTCACAAATGAGCAGTTCTTC.

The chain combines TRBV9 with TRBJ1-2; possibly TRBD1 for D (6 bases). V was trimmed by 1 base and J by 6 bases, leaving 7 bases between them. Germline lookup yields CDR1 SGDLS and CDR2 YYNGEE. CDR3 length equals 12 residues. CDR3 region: CASSVTGNGYTF. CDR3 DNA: TGTGCCAGCAGCGTAACAGGGAATGGCTACACCTTC.